This record covers a single TCR beta chain. No antigen is known for it. The sample belongs to a study of cytomegalovirus exposure and HLA in healthy donors. Study-wide findings and caveats: Only CMV serostatus was available as immune exposure information. Across donors, most TCRs were seen rarely, yet some public ones were widespread. Sequencing depth roughly uniform across donors was assumed in presence/absence analyses.

Both 60 Vbeta primers and 13 Jbeta primers went into the PCR. Original handling: In a later analysis, 8.5 million to 14 million of about 80 million unique beta chains occurred in at least two donors. Data came from immunoSEQ multiplex PCR; TCRdb stores just in-frame clones and leaves some out. That table gives V, J and clone size, and the DNA gave D and trimming. The table lists 95,000 to 150,000 clones, 75% to 85% of them singletons, with approximately 2% in the top ten. V dropped 4 bases and J dropped 0 bases, with 4 bases sitting between them. This CDR3 has 13 amino acids. Germline V gene sequence: CDR1 MNHEY, CDR2 SVGAGI.

The sequenced material came from PBMCs. The source is a middle-aged man in good health and CMV-seronegative. J is TRBJ2-4 and V is TRBV6-5; no clear D gene. The CDR3 coding sequence is TGTGCCAGCAGTTCACAAGCCAAAAACATTCAGTACTTC. It is translated as CASSSQAKNIQYF.